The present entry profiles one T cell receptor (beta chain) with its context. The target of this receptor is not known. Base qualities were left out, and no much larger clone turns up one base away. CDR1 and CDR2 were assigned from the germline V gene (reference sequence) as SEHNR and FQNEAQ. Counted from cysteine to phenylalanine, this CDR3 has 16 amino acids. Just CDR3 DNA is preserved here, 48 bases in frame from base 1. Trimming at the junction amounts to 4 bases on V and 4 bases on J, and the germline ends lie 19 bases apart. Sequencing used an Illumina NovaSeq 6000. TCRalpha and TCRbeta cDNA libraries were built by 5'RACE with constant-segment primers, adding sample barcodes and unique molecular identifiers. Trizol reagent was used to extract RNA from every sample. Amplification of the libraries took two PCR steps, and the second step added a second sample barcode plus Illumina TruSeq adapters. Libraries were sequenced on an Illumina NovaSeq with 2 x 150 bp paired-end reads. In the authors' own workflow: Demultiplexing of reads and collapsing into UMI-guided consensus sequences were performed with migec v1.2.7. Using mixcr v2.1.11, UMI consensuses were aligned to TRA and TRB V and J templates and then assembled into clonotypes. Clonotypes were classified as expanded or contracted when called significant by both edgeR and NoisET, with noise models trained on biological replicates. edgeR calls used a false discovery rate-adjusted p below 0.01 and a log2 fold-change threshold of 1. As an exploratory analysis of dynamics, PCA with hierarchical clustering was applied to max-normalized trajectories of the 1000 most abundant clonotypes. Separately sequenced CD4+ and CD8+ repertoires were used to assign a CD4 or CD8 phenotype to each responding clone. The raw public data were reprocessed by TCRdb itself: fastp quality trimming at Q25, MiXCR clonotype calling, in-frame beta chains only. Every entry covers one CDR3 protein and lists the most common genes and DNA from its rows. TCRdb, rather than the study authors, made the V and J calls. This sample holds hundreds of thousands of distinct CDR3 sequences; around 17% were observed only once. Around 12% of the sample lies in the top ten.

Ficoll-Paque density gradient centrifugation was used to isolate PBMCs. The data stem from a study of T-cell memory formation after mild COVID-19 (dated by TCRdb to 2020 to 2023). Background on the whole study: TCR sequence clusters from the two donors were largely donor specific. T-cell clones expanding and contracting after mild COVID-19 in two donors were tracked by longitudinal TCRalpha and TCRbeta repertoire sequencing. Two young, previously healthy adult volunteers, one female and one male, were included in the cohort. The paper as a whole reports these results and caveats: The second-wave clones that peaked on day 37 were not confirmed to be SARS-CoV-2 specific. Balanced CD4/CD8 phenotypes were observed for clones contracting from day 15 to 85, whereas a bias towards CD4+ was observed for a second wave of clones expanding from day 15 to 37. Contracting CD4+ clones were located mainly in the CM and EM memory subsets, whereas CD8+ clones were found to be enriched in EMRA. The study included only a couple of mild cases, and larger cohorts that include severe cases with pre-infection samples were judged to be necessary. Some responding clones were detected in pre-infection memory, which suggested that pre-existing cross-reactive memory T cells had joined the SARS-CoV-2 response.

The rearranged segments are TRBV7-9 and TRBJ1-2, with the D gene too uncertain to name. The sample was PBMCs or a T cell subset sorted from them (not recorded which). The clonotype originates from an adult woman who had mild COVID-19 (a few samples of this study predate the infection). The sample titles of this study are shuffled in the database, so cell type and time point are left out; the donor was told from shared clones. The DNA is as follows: TGTGCCAGCAGCTCGGGAACGGCAGGACCACTCTATGGCTACACCTTC. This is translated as CASSSGTAGPLYGYTF. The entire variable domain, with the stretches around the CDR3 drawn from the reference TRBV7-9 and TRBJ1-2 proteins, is DTGVSQNPRHKITKRGQNVTFRCDPISEHNRLYWYRQTLGQGPEFLTYFQNEAQLEKSRLLSDRFSAERPKGSFSTLEIQRTEQGDSAMYLCASSSGTAGPLYGYTFGSGTRLTVV.